Here is one T cell receptor (beta chain) with its context. Sequencing was performed with immunoSEQ multiplex PCR; in TCRdb, only in-frame clones are kept and a portion is missing. Of about a million clones in the sample, around 76% were seen once. The data were obtained in a study of shared clonotypes between healthy human individuals. The wider study: Sampling drew on donors who were a couple of women and a few men aged 18 to 49.

V gave up 5 bases and J gave up 4 bases; unmatched junction bases: 11. The CDR3 has 15 amino acids. The germline gives CDR1 SGHTA, CDR2 FQGNSA. The chain joins TRBV7-2 to TRBJ2-7; 7 bases fit TRBD1. This TCR derives from a man between 18 and 29 years old in good health. The specimen sequenced was memory CD4+ T cells sorted from blood. Subset of the sample: CD45RA-negative fraction. The CDR3 sequence: CASSLKTGHEYEQYF. Here the CDR3 DNA reads TGTGCCAGCAGCCTAAAGACAGGGCACGAGTACGAGCAGTACTTC. Full variable domain (remainder filled in from reference TRBV7-2 and TRBJ2-7): GAGVSQSPSNKVTEKGKDVELRCDPISGHTALYWYRQSLGQGLEFLIYFQGNSAPDKSGLPSDRFSAERTGGSVSTLTIQRTQQEDSAVYLCASSLKTGHEYEQYFGPGTRLTVT.